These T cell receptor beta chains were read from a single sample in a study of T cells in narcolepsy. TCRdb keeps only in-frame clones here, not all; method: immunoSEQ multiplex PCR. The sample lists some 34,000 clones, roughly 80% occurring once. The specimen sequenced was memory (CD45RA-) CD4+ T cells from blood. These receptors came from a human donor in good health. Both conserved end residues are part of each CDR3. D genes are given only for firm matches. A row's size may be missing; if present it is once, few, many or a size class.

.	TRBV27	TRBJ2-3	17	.	CASSPPPVTAVTDTQYF	TGTGCCAGTTCCCCCCCTCCGGTGACAGCGGTAACAGATACGCAGTATTTT
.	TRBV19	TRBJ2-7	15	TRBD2	CASSQRGESSYEQYF	TGTGCCAGTAGTCAACGGGGGGAGAGCTCCTACGAGCAGTACTTC
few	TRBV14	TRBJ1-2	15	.	CASSQDLAGIYGYTF	TGTGCCAGCAGCCAAGATTTAGCTGGGATTTATGGCTACACCTTC
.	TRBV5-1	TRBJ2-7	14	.	CASSFWSSSYEQYF	TGCGCCAGCAGCTTTTGGTCTAGCTCCTACGAGCAGTACTTC
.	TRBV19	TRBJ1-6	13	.	CASSEDYNSPLHF	TGTGCCAGTAGTGAGGATTATAATTCACCCCTCCACTTT
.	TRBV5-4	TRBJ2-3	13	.	CASSLDGSDTQYF	TGTGCCAGCAGCCTGGACGGCAGCGATACGCAGTATTTT
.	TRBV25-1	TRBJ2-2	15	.	CASRAPLQNTGELFF	TGTGCCAGCAGGGCCCCTCTGCAGAACACCGGGGAGCTGTTTTTT
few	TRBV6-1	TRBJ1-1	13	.	CASSYTGNTEAFF	TGTGCCAGCAGTTATACAGGGAACACTGAAGCTTTCTTT
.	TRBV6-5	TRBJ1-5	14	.	CASSYSGRDQPQHF	TGTGCCAGCAGTTACTCGGGACGGGACCAGCCCCAGCATTTT
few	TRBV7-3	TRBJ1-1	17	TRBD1	CASSLTWDRGQDTEAFF	TGTGCCAGCAGCTTAACGTGGGACAGGGGGCAGGACACTGAAGCTTTCTTT
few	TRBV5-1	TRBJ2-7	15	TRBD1	CASSSGQGPSYEQYF	TGCGCCAGCAGCTCGGGACAGGGGCCCTCCTACGAGCAGTACTTC
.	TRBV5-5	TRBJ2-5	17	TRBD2	CASSYRTSGRPQETQYF	TGTGCCAGCAGCTACCGTACTAGCGGGAGGCCCCAAGAGACCCAGTACTTC
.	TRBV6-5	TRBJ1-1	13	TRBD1	CASSEDRGRRAFF	TGTGCCAGCAGTGAAGATAGGGGGCGTAGAGCTTTCTTT
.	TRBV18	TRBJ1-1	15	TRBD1	CASSPRGQSDTEAFF	TGTGCCAGCTCACCCAGGGGACAGAGCGACACTGAAGCTTTCTTT